The TCR beta chain under discussion was sequenced for a study of T cell responses to AZD1222 COVID-19 vaccine. Overall study: Second-dose intervals near 4 or 12 weeks were combined.

The data were produced by immunoSEQ multiplex PCR, yet TCRdb's version contains in-frame clones alone and is incomplete. The profile shows about 120,000 clones, 85% to 90% of them singletons. Study outcomes and limitations: Only a handful of individuals given AZD1222 were seropositive at baseline. Within unmutated variant regions lay the reported targets of nearly half of spike-specific TCRs. The donor group comprised mostly white British people and more females; the analysis possibly underestimated clonal diversity.

Germline lookup yields CDR1 SGHAT and CDR2 FQNNGV. This CDR3 is 13 amino acids long. With 5 bases removed from V and 5 bases from J, the gap between germline ends came to 10 bases. Comment on this clone: Its antigen is as yet unknown.

The TCR sequence derives from an adult in good health. The sequencing used peripheral blood, collected on day 0 of AZD1222 vaccination. The V gene is TRBV11-2, the J gene TRBJ2-1; D unresolved. The CDR3 DNA reads as TGTGCCAGCAGCCCCCGGCGCCACAATGAGCAGTTCTTC. This gives the protein CASSPRRHNEQFF.